This is a list of T cell receptor beta chains from one sample in a study of CD8 T cells in Susac syndrome. MiXCR, applied by TCRdb to the immunoSEQ multiplex PCR reads, yields one record per CDR3 protein. This table holds 300,000 or so distinct CDR3 sequences, roughly 94% found once. Sequenced material: CD4+ T cells from PBMCs. The receptors come from a human donor with multiple sclerosis. CDR3s leave out the opening cysteine and the closing phenylalanine or tryptophan. Fields, in order: J gene, V gene, CDR3 length, CDR3 protein.

j_gene: TRBJ2-7
v_gene: TRBV12-3/TRBV12-4
len: 9
CDR3aa: ASSLTDEQY

j_gene: TRBJ1-2
v_gene: TRBV13
len: 14
CDR3aa: ASSRRQARANYGYT

j_gene: TRBJ2-1
v_gene: TRBV6-2/TRBV6-3
len: 11
CDR3aa: ASSYSRQVSEF

j_gene: TRBJ2-2
v_gene: TRBV5-1
len: 12
CDR3aa: ASSQGINTGELF

j_gene: TRBJ2-2
v_gene: TRBV18
len: 14
CDR3aa: ASSPPSGRATGELF

j_gene: TRBJ2-2
v_gene: TRBV29-1
len: 13
CDR3aa: SVSTSGSTTGELF

j_gene: TRBJ1-2
v_gene: TRBV7-9
len: 11
CDR3aa: ASSLMGEDGYT

j_gene: TRBJ1-5
v_gene: TRBV6-2/TRBV6-3
len: 12
CDR3aa: ASSYSMREQPQH

j_gene: TRBJ2-2
v_gene: TRBV5-1
len: 14
CDR3aa: ASSDQGRPNTGELF

j_gene: TRBJ1-1
v_gene: TRBV21-1
len: 14
CDR3aa: ASSNPELRSNTEAF

j_gene: TRBJ1-2
v_gene: TRBV19
len: 12
CDR3aa: ASSDRAPNYGYT

j_gene: TRBJ2-5
v_gene: TRBV4-3
len: 12
CDR3aa: ASSQDPRAETQY

j_gene: TRBJ2-7
v_gene: TRBV2
len: 12
CDR3aa: ASSEALGSYEQY

j_gene: TRBJ1-5
v_gene: TRBV18
len: 12
CDR3aa: ASSPRQGDQPQH

j_gene: TRBJ2-7
v_gene: TRBV13
len: 13
CDR3aa: ASRLPPLVTYEQY

j_gene: TRBJ1-1
v_gene: TRBV6-1
len: 9
CDR3aa: ASSEAGEAF

j_gene: TRBJ2-7
v_gene: TRBV19
len: 11
CDR3aa: ASSMSGSNEQY

j_gene: TRBJ2-4
v_gene: TRBV20-1
len: 11
CDR3aa: SARLTGGHIQY

j_gene: TRBJ2-3
v_gene: TRBV19
len: 13
CDR3aa: ASSNHGNPTDTQY

j_gene: TRBJ1-1
v_gene: TRBV4-3
len: 12
CDR3aa: ASSQALVGTEAF

j_gene: TRBJ1-2
v_gene: TRBV19
len: 11
CDR3aa: ASSIDRNYGYT

j_gene: TRBJ2-3
v_gene: TRBV20-1
len: 13
CDR3aa: SARGSGVSTDTQY

j_gene: TRBJ2-3
v_gene: TRBV28
len: 16
CDR3aa: ASSFQRGGVVDTDTQY

j_gene: TRBJ2-7
v_gene: TRBV7-3
len: 13
CDR3aa: ASSLTGGVNYEQY

j_gene: TRBJ2-7
v_gene: TRBV7-2
len: 12
CDR3aa: ASSLDSFTYEQY

j_gene: TRBJ2-7
v_gene: TRBV28
len: 12
CDR3aa: ASSVLAGGGEQY